This T cell receptor beta chain was sequenced in a study of OX40 agonist ivuxolimab in advanced cancers. Only in-frame clones appear in the TCRdb table, and some are missing; sequencing was by immunoSEQ multiplex PCR. Found here are about 84,000 clones, 75% to 90% of them singletons; the top ten hold 0.15% to 0.2%. CDR1 and CDR2 from the germline V gene are MDHEN and SYDVKM. The CDR3 is 14 residues long. V shed 6 bases and J shed 8 bases, with 17 bases lying between them. A history of autoimmune disease or systemic immunosuppression excluded patients. The sample was CD4+ or CD8+ T cells sorted from blood, taken in a trial of the OX40 agonist ivuxolimab. This TCR was sampled from an adult with an advanced solid tumor such as melanoma, head and neck, liver or kidney cancer. The rearrangement joins TRBV28 to TRBJ2-1; D possibly corresponds to TRBD2 (6 bases). The CDR3 spells CASRHPRGFDEQFF. DNA for the CDR3: TGTGCCAGCAGGCATCCCCGGGGGTTCGATGAGCAGTTCTTC.